This entry lists 6 T cell receptor beta chains sequenced from one sample in a study of human T cells and chemical hapten exposure. The time point was: pre-sensitization, week 0. Treatment denoted: therapeutic diphenylcyclopropenone sensitization with weekly scalp DPC. TCRdb ran MiXCR on the RACE reads and lists one entry per CDR3 protein. The sample has under 100,000 distinct CDR3 sequences, 7.5% to 9.5% seen once; the top ten hold roughly 2.6%. The sample here was whole blood, taken in connection with sensitization to the hapten diphenylcyclopropenone (DPC). These receptors all come from a man aged 40-49 years with alopecia areata. Some clones in this sample may be carry-over from other donors' samples.

The V gene is TRBV7-2, the J gene TRBJ2-3; the D is unclear. This CDR3 is 14 amino acids long. Germline CDR1 reads SGHTA; CDR2 reads FQGNSA. With 5 bases removed from V and 0 bases from J, the gap between germline ends came to 9 bases. CDR3 DNA sequence: TGTGCCAGCAGCACTCCCAGCAGCACAGATACGCAGTATTTT. Protein product: CASSTPSSTDTQYF. Based on the CDR3 plus reference TRBV7-2 and TRBJ2-3, the full variable domain is GAGVSQSPSNKVTEKGKDVELRCDPISGHTALYWYRQSLGQGLEFLIYFQGNSAPDKSGLPSDRFSAERTGGSVSTLTIQRTQQEDSAVYLCASSTPSSTDTQYFGPGTRLTVL.

This clonotype has a single count. It may be a read error: a sequence one base away is much more abundant. This CDR3 reads CASSPDLGSYEQYF. CDR3 nucleotides: TGTGCCAGCAGCCCCGACTTGGGGAGCTACGAGCAGTACTTC. This chain links TRBV11-2 with TRBJ2-7; perhaps TRBD2 as D (5 bases). Per germline, CDR1 SGHAT and CDR2 FQNNGV. CDR3 size: 14 residues. Trimming cost V 5 bases and J 3 bases, with 14 bases left between them.

The rearrangement links TRBV6-5 to TRBJ1-6; 9 bases align to TRBD1. The germline V gene has CDR1 MNHEY and CDR2 SVGAGI. This CDR3 contains 15 residues. With 5 bases clipped from V and 7 bases from J, the junction kept 6 bases outside the gene matches. CDR3 DNA sequence: TGTGCCAGCAGTCCTACCGGGACAGGGAATTCACCCCTCCACTTT. This translates into CASSPTGTGNSPLHF.

This chain joins TRBV27 and TRBJ2-7; perhaps TRBD2 as D (5 bases). From germline, CDR1 is MNHEY and CDR2 SMNVEV (reference sequence). V gave up 3 bases and J gave up 5 bases, with 8 bases separating them. The CDR3 loop spans 12 amino acids. As DNA, the CDR3 is TGTGCCAGCAGTTTTCCCGGGAACGAGCAGTACTTC. Translating it yields CASSFPGNEQYF.

The V gene is TRBV9, the J gene TRBJ2-1; 11 bases are a match to TRBD2. The length of the CDR3 is 13 residues. The germline CDR1 and CDR2 sequences are SGDLS and YYNGEE. Trimming cost V 1 base and J 13 bases; bases outside gene matches: 4. The CDR3 region has the DNA TGTGCCAGCAGCGTAACACTAGCGGGAGATCAGTTCTTC. Its translation: CASSVTLAGDQFF.

This clonotype has just a few counts. The chain uses TRBV13 and TRBJ2-3; D is ambiguous. The CDR3 sequence is 14 residues long. Trimming removed 5 bases from V and 2 bases from J, with 11 bases in between. Per germline, CDR1 PRHDT and CDR2 FYEKMQ (reference sequence). The CDR3, as DNA: TGTGCCAGCAGCCCCCCTGGGGACACAGATACGCAGTATTTT. Its translation: CASSPPGDTDTQYF.